The clone carrying this T cell receptor (beta chain) was found once. The antigen is unknown. Profiling relied on immunoSEQ multiplex PCR, and the TCRdb table lists in-frame clones only, not all of them. The sample holds roughly 15,000 clones; 65% to 90% are singletons and the top ten take roughly 34%. This sample was taken from a study of T cells in narcolepsy. The wider study: Patients with NT1 or NT2 and healthy control donors were enrolled. Whole-study findings and limits: In some patient and control memory CD4+ samples, autoreactive clones were absent.

Germline V gene data show CDR1 as SGHDN and CDR2 as FVKESK. This CDR3 spans 15 amino acids. V was clipped by 2 bases and J by 5 bases; unmatched bases: 8. This clonotype originated in a human donor in good health. This chain connects TRBV14 to TRBJ2-5, with TRBD2 matching over 7 bases. Input material: memory (CD45RA-) CD4+ T cells from blood. In DNA form, the CDR3 reads TGTGCCAGCAGCCAACCGGGGGGTCTGAAGGAGACCCAGTACTTC. This codes for CASSQPGGLKETQYF.